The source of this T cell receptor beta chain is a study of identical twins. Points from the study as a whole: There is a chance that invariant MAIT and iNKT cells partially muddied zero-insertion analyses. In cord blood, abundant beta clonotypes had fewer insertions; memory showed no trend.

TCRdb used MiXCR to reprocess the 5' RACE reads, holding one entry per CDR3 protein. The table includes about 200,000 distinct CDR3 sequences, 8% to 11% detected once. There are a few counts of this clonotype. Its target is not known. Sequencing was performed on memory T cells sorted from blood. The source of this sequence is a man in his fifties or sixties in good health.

This chain's CDR3 is CASSSSGTGFGTGELFF. The DNA of the CDR3 is TGCGCCAGCAGCTCCTCCGGGACAGGGTTCGGCACCGGGGAGCTGTTTTTT. The rearrangement joins TRBV5-1 to TRBJ2-2; 9 bases align to TRBD1. V dropped 3 bases and J dropped 4; count of bases not matched to a gene: 10. The CDR3 is 17 amino acids. Germline V gene data show CDR1 as SGHRS and CDR2 as YFSETQ.